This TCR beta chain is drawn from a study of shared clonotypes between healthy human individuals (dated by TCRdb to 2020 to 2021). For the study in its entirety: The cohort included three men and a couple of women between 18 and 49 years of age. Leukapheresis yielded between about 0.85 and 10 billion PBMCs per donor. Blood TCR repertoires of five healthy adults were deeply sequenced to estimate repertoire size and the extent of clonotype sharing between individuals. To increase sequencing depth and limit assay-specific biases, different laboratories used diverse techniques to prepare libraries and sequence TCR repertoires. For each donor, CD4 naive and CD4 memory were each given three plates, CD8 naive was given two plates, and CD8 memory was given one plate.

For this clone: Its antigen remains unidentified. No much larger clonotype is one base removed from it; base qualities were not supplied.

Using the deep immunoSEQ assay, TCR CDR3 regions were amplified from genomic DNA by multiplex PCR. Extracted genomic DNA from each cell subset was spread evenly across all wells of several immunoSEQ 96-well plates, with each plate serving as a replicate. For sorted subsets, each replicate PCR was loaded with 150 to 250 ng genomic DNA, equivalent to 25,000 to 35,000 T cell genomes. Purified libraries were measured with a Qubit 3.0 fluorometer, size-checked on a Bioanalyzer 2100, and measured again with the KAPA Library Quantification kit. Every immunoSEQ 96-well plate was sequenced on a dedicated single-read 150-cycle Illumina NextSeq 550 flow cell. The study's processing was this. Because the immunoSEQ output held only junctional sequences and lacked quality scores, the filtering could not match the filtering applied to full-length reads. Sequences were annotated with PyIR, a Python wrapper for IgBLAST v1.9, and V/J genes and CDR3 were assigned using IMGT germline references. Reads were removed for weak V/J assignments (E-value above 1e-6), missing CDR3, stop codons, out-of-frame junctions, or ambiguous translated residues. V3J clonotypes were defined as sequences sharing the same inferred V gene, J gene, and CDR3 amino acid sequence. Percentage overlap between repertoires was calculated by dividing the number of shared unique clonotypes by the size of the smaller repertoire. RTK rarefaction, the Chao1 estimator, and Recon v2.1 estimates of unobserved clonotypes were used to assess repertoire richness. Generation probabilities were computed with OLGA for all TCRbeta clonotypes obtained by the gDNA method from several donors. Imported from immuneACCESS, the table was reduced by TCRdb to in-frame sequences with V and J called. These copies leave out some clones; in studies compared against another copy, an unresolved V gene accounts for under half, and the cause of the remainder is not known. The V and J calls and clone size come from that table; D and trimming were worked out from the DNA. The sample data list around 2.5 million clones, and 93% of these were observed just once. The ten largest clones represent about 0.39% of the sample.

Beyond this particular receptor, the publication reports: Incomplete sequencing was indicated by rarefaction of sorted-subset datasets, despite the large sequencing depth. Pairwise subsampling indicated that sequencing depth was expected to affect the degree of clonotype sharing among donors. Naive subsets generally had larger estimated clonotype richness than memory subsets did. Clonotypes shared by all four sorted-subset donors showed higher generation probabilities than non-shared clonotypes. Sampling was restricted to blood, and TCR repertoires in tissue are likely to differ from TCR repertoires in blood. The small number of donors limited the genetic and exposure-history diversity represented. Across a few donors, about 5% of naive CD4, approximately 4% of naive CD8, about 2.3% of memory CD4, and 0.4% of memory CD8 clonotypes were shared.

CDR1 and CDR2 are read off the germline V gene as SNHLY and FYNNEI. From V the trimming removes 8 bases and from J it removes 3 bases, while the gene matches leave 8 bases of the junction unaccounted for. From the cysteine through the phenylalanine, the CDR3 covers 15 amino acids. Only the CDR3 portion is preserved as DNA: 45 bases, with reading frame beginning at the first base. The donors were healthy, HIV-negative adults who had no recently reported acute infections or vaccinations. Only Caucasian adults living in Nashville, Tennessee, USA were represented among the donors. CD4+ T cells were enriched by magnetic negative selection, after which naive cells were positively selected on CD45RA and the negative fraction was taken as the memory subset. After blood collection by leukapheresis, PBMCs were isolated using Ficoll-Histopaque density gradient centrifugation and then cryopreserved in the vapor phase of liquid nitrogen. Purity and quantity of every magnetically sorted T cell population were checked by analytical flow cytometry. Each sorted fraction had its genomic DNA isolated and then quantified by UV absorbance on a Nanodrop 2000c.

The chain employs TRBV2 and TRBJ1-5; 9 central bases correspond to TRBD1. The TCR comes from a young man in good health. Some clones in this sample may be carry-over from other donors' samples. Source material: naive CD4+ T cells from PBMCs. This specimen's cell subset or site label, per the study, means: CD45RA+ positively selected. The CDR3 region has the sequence CASGQDRGNNQPQHF. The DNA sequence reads TGTGCCAGCGGACAGGACAGGGGTAACAATCAGCCCCAGCATTTT.